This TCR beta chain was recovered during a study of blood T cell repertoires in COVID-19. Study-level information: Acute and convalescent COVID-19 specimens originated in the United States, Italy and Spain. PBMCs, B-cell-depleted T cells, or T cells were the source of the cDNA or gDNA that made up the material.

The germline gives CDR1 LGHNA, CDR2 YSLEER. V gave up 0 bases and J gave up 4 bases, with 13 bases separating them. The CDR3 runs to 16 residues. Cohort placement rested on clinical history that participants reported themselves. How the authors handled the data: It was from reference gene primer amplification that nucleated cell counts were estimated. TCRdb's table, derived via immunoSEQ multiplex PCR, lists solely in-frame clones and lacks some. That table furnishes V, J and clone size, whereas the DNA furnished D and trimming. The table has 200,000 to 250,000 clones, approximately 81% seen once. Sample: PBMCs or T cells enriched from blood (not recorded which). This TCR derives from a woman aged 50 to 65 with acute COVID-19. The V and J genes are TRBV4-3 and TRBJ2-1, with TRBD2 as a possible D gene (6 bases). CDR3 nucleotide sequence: TGCGCCAGCAGCCAAGAGGCTAGCGCGGGGTACAATGAGCAGTTCTTC. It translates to CASSQEASAGYNEQFF.